Below, 5 T cell receptor beta chains from the same sample are listed, as sequenced in a study of blood T cell repertoires in COVID-19. Profiled with immunoSEQ multiplex PCR; TCRdb holds only in-frame clones, not every one. The data hold approximately 260,000 clones, with 75% to 90% observed a single time. Material for sequencing was peripheral blood. The source is a woman between 70 and 85 years old with acute or convalescent COVID-19.

This chain joins TRBV6-5 and TRBJ1-5; D remains ambiguous. The CDR3 covers 14 residues. CDR1 is MNHEY, CDR2 SVGAGI, per germline. V was pared by 0 bases and J by 3 bases, with 6 bases between. CDR3 in DNA: TGTGCCAGCAGTTACTCGAGGGACAATCAGCCCCAGCATTTT. This translates into CASSYSRDNQPQHF.

The chain uses TRBV4-1 and TRBJ1-2, with TRBD1 matching 9 bases. Trimming took 4 bases from V and 6 from J; bases not matched to a gene: 6. CDR1 is MGHRA, CDR2 YSYEKL, per germline. The CDR3 sequence is 14 residues long. CDR3 amino acids: CASSRTQGANGYTF. For the CDR3, the DNA is TGCGCCAGCAGCCGAACACAGGGGGCGAATGGCTACACCTTC.

V is TRBV6-5 and J is TRBJ1-2; 9 bases fit TRBD1. There are 13 residues in the CDR3. Losses at the gene ends were 5 bases for V and 8 bases for J; bases not matched to a gene: 6. CDR1 is MNHEY and CDR2 is SVGAGI in the germline V gene. The CDR3, as DNA: TGTGCCAGCAGTCACTGGGACAGGGTAGGCTACACCTTC. Translation gives CASSHWDRVGYTF.

This chain links TRBV11-2 with TRBJ1-4; TRBD1 matches 9 bases. V lost 1 base, J lost 8 bases, and 8 bases stayed unmatched. Germline V lookup: CDR1 SGHAT, CDR2 FQNNGV. This CDR3 contains 16 residues. CDR3 nucleotides: TGTGCCAGCAGCTTAGGGGGACAGGGTTTAAGGGAAAAACTGTTTTTT. Translated: CASSLGGQGLREKLFF.

The J gene is TRBJ1-1, the V gene TRBV19; 8 nucleotides match TRBD1. Per germline, CDR1 LNHDA and CDR2 SQIVND (reference sequence). CDR3 length equals 16 residues. The J segment lost 1 base and the V segment lost 6 bases, leaving 10 bases of the junction unmatched. CDR3 sequence: CASRLGPGGPNTEAFF. CDR3 DNA: TGTGCCAGTAGACTGGGCCCAGGGGGCCCGAACACTGAAGCTTTCTTT.